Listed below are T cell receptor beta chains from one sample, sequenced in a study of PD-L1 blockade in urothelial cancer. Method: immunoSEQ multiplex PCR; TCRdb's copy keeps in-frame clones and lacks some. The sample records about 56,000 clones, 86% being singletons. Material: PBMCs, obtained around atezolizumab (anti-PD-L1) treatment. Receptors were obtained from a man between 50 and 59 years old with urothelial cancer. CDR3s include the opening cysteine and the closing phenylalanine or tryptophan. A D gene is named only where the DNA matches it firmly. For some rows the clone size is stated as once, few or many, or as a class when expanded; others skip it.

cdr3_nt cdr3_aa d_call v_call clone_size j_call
TGTGCCAGCAGCTTGAGGGACAGGGACGAGACCCAGTACTTC CASSLRDRDETQYF TRBD1 TRBV5-4 - TRBJ2-5
TGTGCCAGCAGTGAATCGGGCCTAAGAGGGCCCTCTGGAAACACCATATATTTT CASSESGLRGPSGNTIYF - TRBV25-1 - TRBJ1-3
TGTGCCAGCAGCGTATCGTCAGGGGCCGAAAAACTGTTTTTT CASSVSSGAEKLFF - TRBV9 - TRBJ1-4
TGTGCCATCAGTGTTCGCGACAGGGGCGAAGGGGCAGGGGCCAACGTCCTGACTTTC CAISVRDRGEGAGANVLTF TRBD1 TRBV10-3 once TRBJ2-6
TGTGCCAGCAGCCATTCAACCCCGACTGGGACAGATACGCAGTATTTT CASSHSTPTGTDTQYF - TRBV11-2 - TRBJ2-3
TGTGCCAGCAGCTTAGCCTTGGACAGGGGCAGTGATGAGCAGTTCTTC CASSLALDRGSDEQFF TRBD1 TRBV7-8 - TRBJ2-1
TGTGCCAGCGCCCGACTAGTCACCTACAATGAGCAGTTCTTC CASARLVTYNEQFF - TRBV9 - TRBJ2-1
TGTGCCAGCAGCCACGGAGAAGATACGCAGTATTTT CASSHGEDTQYF - TRBV11-3 - TRBJ2-3
TGTGCCAGCAGACGAACCGGGACAGGGGTGGAGTACTTC CASRRTGTGVEYF TRBD1 TRBV28 - TRBJ2-7
TGTGCCAGCAGCTTTACTAGCGGGTCCTACGAGCAGTACTTC CASSFTSGSYEQYF TRBD2 TRBV7-9 - TRBJ2-7
TGTGCCTCCTCAGCGGGAGCGAGCACAGATACGCAGTATTTT CASSAGASTDTQYF TRBD2 TRBV10-3 - TRBJ2-3
TGTGCCAGCAGCTTGGGTAGCGGGGGGCCAAGGGGGCAGTACTTC CASSLGSGGPRGQYF TRBD2 TRBV13 - TRBJ2-7
TGCGCCAGCAGCCAAGGGGCCGGCAGGATATCTTATGGCTACACCTTC CASSQGAGRISYGYTF - TRBV4-1 - TRBJ1-2
TGTGCCAGCAGCTTAGAGGTCGCTAGGAATCAGCCCCAGCATTTT CASSLEVARNQPQHF - TRBV7-2 - TRBJ1-5
TGTGCCAGCAGCTTGGTTTGGGGACGGGAGGAGACCCAGTACTTC CASSLVWGREETQYF - TRBV5-6 - TRBJ2-5
TGTGCCTGGAGCGGGGGGCTCCAAGAGACCCAGTACTTC CAWSGGLQETQYF - TRBV30 - TRBJ2-5
TGCAGTGTAGCGGCACAAGAGACCCAGTACTTC CSVAAQETQYF - TRBV20-1 - TRBJ2-5
TGTGCCAGCAGCCAGGAGGGTCGCAGGGTGACAGAGACCCAGTACTTC CASSQEGRRVTETQYF - TRBV5-8 once TRBJ2-5
TGTGCCAGCAGCCCTGGACAGGGGTTCTACGAGCAGTACTTC CASSPGQGFYEQYF TRBD1 TRBV7-2 - TRBJ2-7
TGTGCCTGGAGTGTACGGGGTCCTTACGAGCAGTACTTC CAWSVRGPYEQYF - TRBV30 - TRBJ2-7
TGTGCCAGCAGTTTTGGGCGGGAGTACGAGCAGTACTTC CASSFGREYEQYF TRBD2 TRBV28 - TRBJ2-7
TGTGCCAGCAGTGTTAACAGGGGAAAAACCGGGGAGCTGTTTTTT CASSVNRGKTGELFF TRBD1 TRBV6-1 - TRBJ2-2
TGTGCCAGCAGTTGGAGGCGTACAACTAATGAAAAACTGTTTTTT CASSWRRTTNEKLFF - TRBV27 - TRBJ1-4
TGTGCCAGCAGCTTACGTCTAGCGGAGTACAATGAGCAGTTCTTC CASSLRLAEYNEQFF TRBD2 TRBV11-1 - TRBJ2-1
TGTGCCAGCAGCGAAAGGCGGCTTGGAACCGGGGAGCTGTTTTTT CASSERRLGTGELFF - TRBV13 - TRBJ2-2
TGTGCCAGCAGCCAAGAACTGGCGACTAGCGGAAGGGAGACCCAGTACTTC CASSQELATSGRETQYF TRBD2 TRBV4-2 - TRBJ2-5
TGTGCCTGGAGTACTAACTTTGTCCGAGAGACCCAGTACTTC CAWSTNFVRETQYF - TRBV30 - TRBJ2-5
TGTGCCACCAGCAGTCGACGGGAGGACTACGAGCAGTACTTC CATSSRREDYEQYF TRBD2 TRBV15 - TRBJ2-7
TGCGCCAGCAGGGGGACTAGCGGAGAGACCCAGTACTTC CASRGTSGETQYF TRBD2 TRBV5-1 - TRBJ2-5
TGTGCCAGCAGCCACTGGGACAGGTCAACCTACGAGCAGTACTTC CASSHWDRSTYEQYF TRBD1 TRBV14 - TRBJ2-7
TGTGCCAGCAGCGATATAGCGGGTGGTTACACAGATACGCAGTATTTT CASSDIAGGYTDTQYF TRBD2 TRBV9 - TRBJ2-3
TGTGCCTGGAGTGCCTTGGAGACCCAGTACTTC CAWSALETQYF - TRBV30 - TRBJ2-5
TGTGCCAGCAGACTCGACAGGCTGACCTCTTCACCCCTCCACTTT CASRLDRLTSSPLHF - TRBV27 - TRBJ1-6
TGTGCCAGTAGTTCGGGGACAGGAGGCTTGCTCAACGAGCAGTACTTC CASSSGTGGLLNEQYF TRBD1 TRBV19 - TRBJ2-7
TGTGCCAGTAGTGCACAGGGGCCCTACGAGCAGTACTTC CASSAQGPYEQYF TRBD1 TRBV19 - TRBJ2-7
TGTGCCAGCAAGACGACTATTCAAGAGACCCAGTACTTC CASKTTIQETQYF - TRBV6-1 - TRBJ2-5
TGTGCCATCAGTGTATCGGGAAACCTAGACACAGATACGCAGTATTTT CAISVSGNLDTDTQYF - TRBV10-3 - TRBJ2-3
TGTGCCAGCTCACCCTCACAGGGGGGGGATGAAAAACTGTTTTTT CASSPSQGGDEKLFF TRBD1 TRBV18 - TRBJ1-4
TGTGCCAGCAGCTTCGCGGGAGGGCCCGGGAACGAGCAGTACTTC CASSFAGGPGNEQYF TRBD2 TRBV9 - TRBJ2-7
TGTGCCAGCTCCCCGACGTTGATAGCGGGAGTCGGCACAGATACGCAGTATTTT CASSPTLIAGVGTDTQYF TRBD2 TRBV18 - TRBJ2-3
TGTGCCAGCTCACCAGGACTAGCGGGAGTCGGCACAGATACGCAGTATTTT CASSPGLAGVGTDTQYF TRBD2 TRBV18 - TRBJ2-3
TGTGCCAGCAGCCAAGATCGGTCCCGAGGGGGCACTGAAGCTTTCTTT CASSQDRSRGGTEAFF - TRBV14 - TRBJ1-1
TGTGCCAGCAGCCAATCGAGGGCCCCGAGGGAGACCCAGTACTTC CASSQSRAPRETQYF - TRBV16 - TRBJ2-5
TGTGCCAGCAGATGGGTAATAGGCAGCGAGTTTGAAGCTTTCTTT CASRWVIGSEFEAFF - TRBV7-9 - TRBJ1-1
TGCGCCAGCAGCCAGTTCTATAGCGGGAGTTACGAGCAGTACTTC CASSQFYSGSYEQYF TRBD2 TRBV5-1 - TRBJ2-7
TGTGCCAGCAGTGGGGCGCGGGCGGGAGCCACCTACGAGCAGTACTTC CASSGARAGATYEQYF TRBD2 TRBV6-1 - TRBJ2-7